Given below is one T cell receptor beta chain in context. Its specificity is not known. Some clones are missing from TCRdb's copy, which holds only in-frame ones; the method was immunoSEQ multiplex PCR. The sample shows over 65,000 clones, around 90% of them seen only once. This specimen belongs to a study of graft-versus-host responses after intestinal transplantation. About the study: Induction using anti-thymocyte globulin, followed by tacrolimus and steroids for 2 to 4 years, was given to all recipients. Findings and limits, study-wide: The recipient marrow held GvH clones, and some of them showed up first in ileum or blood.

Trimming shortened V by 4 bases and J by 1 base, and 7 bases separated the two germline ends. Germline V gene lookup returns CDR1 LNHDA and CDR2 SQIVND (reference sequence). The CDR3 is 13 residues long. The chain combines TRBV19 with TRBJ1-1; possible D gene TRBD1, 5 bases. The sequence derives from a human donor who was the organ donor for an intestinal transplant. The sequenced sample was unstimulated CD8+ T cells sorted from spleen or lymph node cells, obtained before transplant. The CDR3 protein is CASSSDRNTEAFF. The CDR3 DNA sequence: TGTGCCAGTAGTAGCGACAGGAACACTGAAGCTTTCTTT. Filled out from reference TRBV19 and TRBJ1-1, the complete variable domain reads DGGITQSPKYLFRKEGQNVTLSCEQNLNHDAMYWYRQDPGQGLRLIYYSQIVNDFQKGDIAEGYSVSREKKESFPLTVTSAQKNPTAFYLCASSSDRNTEAFFGQGTRLTVV.